This T cell receptor beta chain was captured by sequencing in a study of graft-versus-host responses after intestinal transplantation. The overall study: Among the recipients, all got anti-thymocyte globulin induction and then tacrolimus and steroids for approximately 3 years.

The CDR3 totals 17 residues. V lost 2 bases, J lost 7 bases, and 23 bases lay in between. The germline CDR1 and CDR2 sequences are SGHRS and YFSETQ. Profiled with immunoSEQ multiplex PCR; TCRdb holds only in-frame clones, not every one. Of about 51,000 clones listed, 85% to 95% were seen once; the top ten hold 0.23%. Of note for this clone: As yet, its antigen is unknown.

The TCR originated in a human donor who was the organ donor for an intestinal transplant. Material: unstimulated CD8+ T cells sorted from spleen or lymph node cells, obtained before transplant. This chain uses TRBV5-1 with TRBJ2-3, with D possibly TRBD1 on 6 matching bases. CDR3 residues: CASSFSPRTEVVNTQYF. In nucleotides, the CDR3 is TGCGCCAGCAGCTTTTCCCCCCGGACAGAAGTAGTAAATACGCAGTATTTT.